The clone carrying this TCR beta chain was detected a few times. The antigen is unknown. The data stem from a study of T-cell reconstitution after alpha-beta-depleted transplantation in children. CDR1 is MGHRA, CDR2 YSYEKL, per germline. The CDR3 covers 13 residues. Trimming pared 5 bases from V and 5 bases from J, leaving 12 bases between. Preparation of the TCRbeta library involved a method that used unique molecular identifiers. Via MiXCR, TCRdb re-called the PCR reads, giving one row per CDR3 protein. Here the sample spans approximately 1,000,000 distinct CDR3 sequences, around 30% being singletons. Overall study results and limits: Some patients owed their high day-60 TCRbeta diversity to surviving recipient T cells and thymic progenitors.

This chain connects TRBV4-1 to TRBJ2-5; D not resolved. This clonotype originated in a boy under three years old who had a stem cell transplant for SCID, so the T cells may come from the graft donor. The material was PBMCs, mostly from graft donor cells, obtained 360 days after TCRalphabeta/CD19-depleted stem cell transplant. The CDR3: CASSGLVVETQYF. The CDR3 DNA follows: TGCGCCAGCAGCGGCCTGGTGGTGGAGACCCAGTACTTC.